One and the same sample provided the 9 T cell receptor beta chains below, sequenced in a study of metastatic and nonmetastatic thyroid tumors. Thyroid surgery took place with no prior treatment in any patient. TCRdb recomputed clones from the PCR reads via MiXCR. The sample lists 30,000 to 45,000 clones; around a third were seen once. The sequencing sample was made of tumor tissue. These receptors came from a female donor with papillary thyroid cancer or a benign thyroid nodule (not recorded which). Some clones in this sample may be carry-over from other donors' samples.

Only a few counts were recorded for this clone. The V and J genes are TRBV29-1 and TRBJ1-2, with a weak D call TRBD1 (6 bases). V gave up 1 base and J gave up 8 bases, with 14 bases separating them. This CDR3 has 13 amino acids. The germline V gene encodes CDR1 SQVTM and CDR2 ANQGSEA. CDR3 protein: CSVEGRTEWGYTF. For the CDR3, the DNA is TGCAGCGTTGAAGGGAGGACAGAGTGGGGCTACACCTTC.

The chain has TRBV3-1 and TRBJ1-2; possible D gene TRBD1, 6 bases. Trimming took 1 base from V and 4 from J, leaving 19 bases between them. The CDR3 sequence is 17 residues long. Germline assignment: CDR1 LGHDT and CDR2 YNNKEL (reference sequence). DNA for the CDR3: TGTGCCAGCAGCCAAGCGGGCGGGGGGCGCTTAGGCTATGGCTACACCTTC. Translating gives CASSQAGGGRLGYGYTF.

With regard to this clone: A read error may account for a junction end that differs from germline. The V and J genes are TRBV28 and TRBJ2-2; 7 bases align to TRBD2. The CDR3 covers 15 residues. Per the germline V gene, CDR1 is MDHEN and CDR2 is SYDVKM. CDR3 protein: CASSTQMGGAGELFF. The CDR3 DNA follows: TGTGCTAGCAGCACACAAATGGGGGGGGCCGGGGAGCTGTTTTTT.

Sample share makes this clone large. This chain links TRBV19 with TRBJ1-6; 10 nucleotides agree with TRBD1. This CDR3 has 15 residues. CDR1 is LNHDA and CDR2 is SQIVND in the germline V gene (reference sequence). J lost 7 bases, V lost 7 bases, and 7 bases had no gene match. CDR3 protein: CASTPTGGRNSPLHF. CDR3 sequence (DNA): TGTGCCAGTACCCCGACAGGGGGCAGAAATTCACCCCTCCACTTT.

This clone was observed once. The chain has TRBV30 and TRBJ2-7; D is unresolved. The germline V gene has CDR1 GTSNPN and CDR2 SVGIG (reference sequence). Trimming stripped 0 bases from V and 1 base from J, with 7 bases between. This CDR3 spans 13 amino acids. CDR3 sequence: CAWSVSESYEQYF. The CDR3 nucleotides read TGTGCCTGGAGTGTATCGGAGTCCTACGAGCAGTACTTC.

V is TRBV15 and J is TRBJ1-2; no reliable D call. The CDR3 is 13 amino acids. The V and J ends lost 0 bases and 6 bases respectively, with 8 bases between them. Per the germline V gene, CDR1 is LNHNV and CDR2 is YYDKDF (reference sequence). The CDR3 region is CATSRDQADGYTF. The CDR3 nucleotides read TGTGCCACCAGCAGAGATCAAGCCGATGGCTACACCTTC.

This sequence joins TRBV7-3 and TRBJ2-1; tentatively, D is TRBD2 (6 bases). Germline CDR1 is SGHTA and CDR2 is FQGTGA. This CDR3 has 15 residues. Deletions cut 3 bases from V and 0 bases from J, with 9 bases between. The CDR3 loop is CASSFSGSSYNEQFF. CDR3 bases: TGTGCCAGCAGCTTTAGCGGTTCCTCCTACAATGAGCAGTTCTTC.

As to this clone: The germline gene is not matched at one end of the junction; a read error may be the cause. The V gene is TRBV7-9, the J gene TRBJ2-5; D is possibly TRBD2 (6 bases). There are 13 residues in the CDR3. Germline loops: CDR1 SEHNR, CDR2 FQNEAQ (reference sequence). CDR3 sequence: CASTLAVQETQYF. CDR3 bases: TGTGCCAGCACCTTAGCGGTACAAGAGACCCAGTACTTC.

The rearrangement links TRBV6-1 to TRBJ1-1, with D hard to call. The CDR3 has 14 residues. The V and J ends lost 1 base and 0 bases respectively, with 6 bases between them. The germline CDR1 and CDR2 sequences are MNHNS and SASEGT. CDR3 nucleotides: TGTGCCAGCAGTGAAGAGGGAATGAACACTGAAGCTTTCTTT. This sequence encodes CASSEEGMNTEAFF.